These T cell receptor beta chains were read from a single sample in a study of Graves' ophthalmopathy and Graves' hyperthyroidism. In TCRdb, the multiplex PCR reads were re-called with MiXCR into one record per CDR3 protein. This table holds under 800,000 distinct CDR3 sequences, 20% to 25% found once. The sequencing sample was made of peripheral blood. The receptors originated from a woman aged 18-29 years with stable Graves' hyperthyroidism. Some clones in this sample may be carry-over from other donors' samples. CDR3s include the opening cysteine and the closing phenylalanine or tryptophan.

V gene,CDR3 protein
TRBV28,CASSRKYEAFF
TRBV24-1,CATSDSGAGDPSEQYF
TRBV30,CAWSTWGTEAFF
TRBV19,CASSIGRASYGYTF
TRBV11-1,CASSLENQGWNYGYTF
TRBV18,CASSPQSGSGYTF
TRBV4-1,CASSQPLGTQYF
TRBV27,CASSYNPRQGANYGYTF
TRBV5-1,CASGRGDYTGELFF
TRBV5-1,CASSLGGARAFF
TRBV28,CASTDRAKNIQYF
TRBV12-3/TRBV12-4,CASSRLRVAEAFF
TRBV29-1,CSAVTFMSTEAFF
TRBV6-1,CASSVPGTALFYGYTF
TRBV19,CASKRGANLNEQYF